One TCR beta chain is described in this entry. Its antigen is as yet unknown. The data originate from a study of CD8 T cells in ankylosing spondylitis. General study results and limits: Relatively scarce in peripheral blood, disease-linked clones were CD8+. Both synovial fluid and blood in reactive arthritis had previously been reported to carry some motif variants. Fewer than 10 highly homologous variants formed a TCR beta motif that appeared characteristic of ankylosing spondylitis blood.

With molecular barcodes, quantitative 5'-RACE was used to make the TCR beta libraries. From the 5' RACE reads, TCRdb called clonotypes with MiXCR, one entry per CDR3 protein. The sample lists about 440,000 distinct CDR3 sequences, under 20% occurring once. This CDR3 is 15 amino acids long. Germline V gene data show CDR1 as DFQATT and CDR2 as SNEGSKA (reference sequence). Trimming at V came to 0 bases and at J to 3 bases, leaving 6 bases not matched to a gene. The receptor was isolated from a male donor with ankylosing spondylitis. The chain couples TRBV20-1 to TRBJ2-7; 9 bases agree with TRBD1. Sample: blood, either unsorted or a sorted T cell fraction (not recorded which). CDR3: CSAREGTGPVYEQYF. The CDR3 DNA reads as TGCAGTGCTAGAGAAGGGACAGGGCCGGTCTACGAGCAGTACTTC.